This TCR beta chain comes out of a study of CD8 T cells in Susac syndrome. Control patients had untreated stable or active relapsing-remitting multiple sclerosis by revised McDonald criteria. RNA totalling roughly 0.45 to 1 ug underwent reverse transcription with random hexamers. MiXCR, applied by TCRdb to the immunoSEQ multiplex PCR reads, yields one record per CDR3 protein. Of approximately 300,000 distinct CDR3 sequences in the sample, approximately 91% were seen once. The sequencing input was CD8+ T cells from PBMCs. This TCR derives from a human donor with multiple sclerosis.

This chain's CDR3 is CAPKGGTGELFF. The CDR3 DNA sequence: TGTGCCCCTAAGGGGGGGACCGGGGAGCTGTTTTTT. This chain links TRBV7-9 with TRBJ2-2, with D tentatively TRBD2 (7 bases). Trimming took off 11 bases at V and 5 bases at J, with 12 bases between the two ends. The germline CDR1 and CDR2 sequences are SEHNR and FQNEAQ (reference sequence). The CDR3 sequence is 12 residues long.